This section outlines one TCR beta chain sequence together with its context. This CDR3 comprises 18 residues. The source of the sample is a study of T cell changes during pregnancy in multiple sclerosis. Clones were sequenced by immunoSEQ multiplex PCR, and TCRdb holds only the in-frame ones, with some missing. The sample yields about 49,000 clones, around 94% seen once. The sample here was CD8+ T cells from peripheral blood mononuclear cells, taken before pregnancy. The clonotype originates from a female donor with multiple sclerosis, enrolled in a pregnancy study. The chain combines TRBV21-1 with TRBJ2-2; the table's D call TRBD2 went unverified against the DNA. TRBV21-1 is tagged as a pseudogene. CDR3 amino acids: CASSGGLANRLNTGELFF. The CDR3 region has the DNA TGTGCCAGCAGCGGGGGACTAGCTAATAGACTGAACACCGGGGAGCTGTTTTTT.